This T cell receptor (beta chain) was captured in a study of blood T cell repertoires in COVID-19. The wider study: Acute and convalescent COVID-19 specimens originated in the United States, Italy and Spain. PBMCs, B-cell-depleted T cells, or T cells were the source of the cDNA or gDNA that made up the material.

Authors' methods: Using reference gene primer amplification, nucleated cell counts were estimated. Sequenced by immunoSEQ multiplex PCR; TCRdb stores in-frame clones only, minus some. The V and J calls and clone size are taken from that table; D and trimming were inferred from the DNA. This sample has 50,000 to 75,000 clones; about 93% occur once, and the top ten carry roughly 2.7%. Germline trimming cut 1 base from V and 7 bases from J; bases unmatched to any gene: 4. The germline CDR1 and CDR2 sequences are SGHRS and YFSETQ. The CDR3 has 14 amino acids. This TCR came from a man between 65 and 79 years old with active COVID-19. V and J are TRBV5-1 and TRBJ1-4; 7 positions agree with TRBD1. The sample taken for sequencing was peripheral blood. For the CDR3, the DNA is TGCGCCAGCAGCTTGTCAGGGGGAACTGAAAAACTGTTTTTT. This codes for CASSLSGGTEKLFF.